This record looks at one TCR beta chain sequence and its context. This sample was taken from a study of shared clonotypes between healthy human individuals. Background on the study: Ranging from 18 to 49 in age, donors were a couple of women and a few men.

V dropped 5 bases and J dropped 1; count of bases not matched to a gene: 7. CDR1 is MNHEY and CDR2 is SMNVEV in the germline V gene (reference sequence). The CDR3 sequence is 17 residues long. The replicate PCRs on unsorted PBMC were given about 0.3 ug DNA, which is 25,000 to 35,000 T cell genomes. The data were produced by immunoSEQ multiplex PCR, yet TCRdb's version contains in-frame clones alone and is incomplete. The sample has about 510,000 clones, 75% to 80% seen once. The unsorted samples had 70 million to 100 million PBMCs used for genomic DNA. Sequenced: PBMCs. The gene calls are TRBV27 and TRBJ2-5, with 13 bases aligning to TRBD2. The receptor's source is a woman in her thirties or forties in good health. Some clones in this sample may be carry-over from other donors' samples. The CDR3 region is CASSNRLAGGPQETQYF. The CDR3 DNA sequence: TGTGCCAGCAGTAACCGACTAGCGGGGGGTCCCCAAGAGACCCAGTACTTC.